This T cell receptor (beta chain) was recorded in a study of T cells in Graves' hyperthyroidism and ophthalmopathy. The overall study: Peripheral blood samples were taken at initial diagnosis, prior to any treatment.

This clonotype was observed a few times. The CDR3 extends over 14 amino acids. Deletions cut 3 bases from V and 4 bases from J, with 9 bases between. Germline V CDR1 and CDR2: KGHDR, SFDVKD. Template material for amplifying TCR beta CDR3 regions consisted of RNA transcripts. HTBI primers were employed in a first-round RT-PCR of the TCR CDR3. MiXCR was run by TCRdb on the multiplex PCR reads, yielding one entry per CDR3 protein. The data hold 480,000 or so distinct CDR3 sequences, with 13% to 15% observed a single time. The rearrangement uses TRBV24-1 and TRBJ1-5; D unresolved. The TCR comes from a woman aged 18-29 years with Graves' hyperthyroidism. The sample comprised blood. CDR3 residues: CATSDGPRNQPQHF. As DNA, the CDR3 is TGTGCCACCAGTGATGGGCCTCGGAATCAGCCCCAGCATTTT.